The 17 T cell receptor beta chains in this list originate from one sample, sequenced in a study of shared clonotypes between healthy human individuals. CD45RO negativity and positive selection for CCR7 defined naive CD8 cells, a population that excluded terminally differentiated effector memory CD45RA+ cells. The data were produced by immunoSEQ multiplex PCR, yet TCRdb's version contains in-frame clones alone and is incomplete. The sample contains just over 2,000,000 clones, about 94% of which appear only once. Sequencing was carried out using naive CD8+ T cells sorted from blood. The receptors were sampled from a young man in good health.

For this clone: The sample contains more than one DNA sequence encoding this CDR3. The gene calls are TRBV6-5 and TRBJ2-7; TRBD2 aligns across 7 bases. CDR3 length: 14 amino acids. Germline assignment: CDR1 MNHEY and CDR2 SVGAGI. The V segment lost 3 bases and the J segment 1 base; nucleotides outside the gene matches: 3. CDR3 residues: CASSYGEGSYEQYF. The CDR3 coding sequence is TGTGCCAGCAGTTATGGGGAGGGGTCCTACGAGCAGTACTTC.

The count of this clone is one. The rearrangement joins TRBV21-1 to TRBJ2-1; the table names TRBD2, a call not compared with the DNA. TRBV21-1 is a known pseudogene. The CDR3 covers 17 residues. Here the CDR3 DNA reads TGTGCCAGCAGCCCCCGGACTAGCGGGAGGCCTGGGGATGAGCAGTTCTTC. Translating gives CASSPRTSGRPGDEQFF.

On this clone itself: This sample also contains other DNA sequences that code for the same CDR3. This chain links TRBV27 with TRBJ2-5; no definite D call. The CDR3 length is 13 residues. The germline V gene encodes CDR1 MNHEY and CDR2 SMNVEV (reference sequence). Trimming took off 2 bases at V and 3 bases at J, with 7 bases between the two ends. The CDR3 here is CASSLDEEETQYF. CDR3 bases: TGTGCCAGCAGTTTAGATGAGGAAGAGACCCAGTACTTC.

V is TRBV5-8 and J is TRBJ2-7, with D unresolved. The germline V gene encodes CDR1 SGHTS and CDR2 YDEGEE. The CDR3 consists of 12 residues. V dropped 4 bases and J dropped 2 bases, with 7 bases sitting between them. The CDR3 reads CASSPATYEQYF. The CDR3 DNA reads TGTGCCAGCAGCCCGGCGACCTACGAGCAGTACTTC.

To note about this clone: The junction shows a germline mismatch at one end, possibly a read error. This chain links TRBV6-6 with TRBJ2-7; D uncertain. The CDR3 contains 13 residues. Germline values: CDR1 MNHNY, CDR2 SVGAGI (reference sequence). CDR3 region: CASSYSESYEQHF. In nucleotides, the CDR3 is TGTGCCAGCAGTTACTCGGAGTCCTACGAGCAGCACTTC.

The chain employs TRBV27 and TRBJ1-1; 7 bases are a match to TRBD1. J gave up 1 base and V 9 bases, and 5 bases lay outside the gene matches. This CDR3 is built from 13 residues. CDR1 is MNHEY and CDR2 is SMNVEV in the germline V gene (reference sequence). The CDR3 nucleotides read TGTGCCAGTAACAGGGGCCAGAACACTGAAGCTTTCTTT. It yields the protein CASNRGQNTEAFF.

This chain connects TRBV27 to TRBJ2-7, with 7 nucleotides matching TRBD2. Germline lookup yields CDR1 MNHEY and CDR2 SMNVEV (reference sequence). The length of the CDR3 is 15 residues. Trimming took 3 bases from V and 3 from J; bases not matched to a gene: 8. CDR3 sequence: CASSLVGLADYEQYF. CDR3 coding DNA: TGTGCCAGCAGTTTGGTCGGGCTAGCGGACTACGAGCAGTACTTC.

The V gene is TRBV28, the J gene TRBJ2-5, with TRBD2 identical over 15 bases. Germline CDR1 is MDHEN and CDR2 is SYDVKM. The CDR3 contains 19 residues. With V trimmed by 2 bases and J by 5 bases, 12 bases remained unmatched. In DNA form, the CDR3 reads TGTGCCAGCAGTTTACCCCGCGGACTAGCGGGGGGGCCCGGGGAGACCCAGTACTTC. Translation: CASSLPRGLAGGPGETQYF.

The chain links TRBV27 to TRBJ1-4; no definite D call. V was shortened by 5 bases and J by 0 bases, with 7 bases between the two germline ends. The CDR3 runs 14 residues. Germline assignment: CDR1 MNHEY and CDR2 SMNVEV (reference sequence). The CDR3 protein is CASSRISTNEKLFF. In DNA, the CDR3 is TGTGCCAGCAGTAGGATCTCAACTAATGAAAAACTGTTTTTT.

The CDR3 protein is CASSLSGSSPLHF. Written as DNA, the CDR3 is TGTGCCAGCAGCTTGTCGGGATCTTCACCCCTCCACTTT. The J gene is TRBJ1-6, the V gene TRBV5-4, with unresolved D. The CDR3 is 13 amino acids. Per the germline V gene, CDR1 is SGHNT and CDR2 is YYREEE (reference sequence). V lost 1 base, J lost 9 bases, and 8 bases lay in between. Full variable domain (missing parts from reference TRBV5-4 and TRBJ1-6): ETGVTQSPTHLIKTRGQQVTLRCSSQSGHNTVSWYQQALGQGPQFIFQYYREEENGRGNFPPRFSGLQFPNYSSELNVNALELDDSALYLCASSLSGSSPLHFGNGTRLTVT.

The chain has TRBV4-1 and TRBJ1-1, with D hard to call. Germline V gene sequence: CDR1 MGHRA, CDR2 YSYEKL. V was trimmed by 3 bases and J by 8 bases, leaving 13 bases between them. The CDR3 runs 13 residues. CDR3 amino acids: CASSQDETDEAFF. The DNA of the CDR3 is TGCGCCAGCAGCCAGGATGAGACGGACGAAGCTTTCTTT.

This chain links TRBV5-4 with TRBJ2-6, with D uncertain. This CDR3 is 17 amino acids long. Germline assignment: CDR1 SGHNT and CDR2 YYREEE (reference sequence). V was clipped by 4 bases and J by 2 bases, with 16 bases between them. DNA of the CDR3: TGTGCCAGCAGCCCACCGATGGCAGGAGCTGGGGCCAACGTCCTGACTTTC. Translating gives CASSPPMAGAGANVLTF.

The rearrangement links TRBV7-9 to TRBJ1-2; 9 bases agree with TRBD1. The V segment lost 5 bases and the J segment 8 bases; nucleotides outside the gene matches: 9. Germline lookup yields CDR1 SEHNR and CDR2 FQNEAQ (reference sequence). The CDR3 contains 14 residues. This CDR3 is CASSPYGTGRGYTF. The CDR3 nucleotides are TGTGCCAGCAGCCCATACGGGACAGGGCGAGGCTACACCTTC.

This clone was recorded only once. J is TRBJ2-3 and V is TRBV7-9; D is perhaps TRBD1 or TRBD2 (5 bases each). This CDR3 has 17 residues. Germline V gives CDR1 SEHNR, CDR2 FQNEAQ (reference sequence). V was shortened by 7 bases and J by 0 bases, with 20 bases between the two germline ends. DNA of the CDR3: TGTGCCAGCATCCATCAATGGGGACCTGATAGCACAGATACGCAGTATTTT. Translated: CASIHQWGPDSTDTQYF.

The genes are TRBV27 and TRBJ1-1; unclear D gene. V lost 5 bases and J 1 base, leaving 11 bases between the germline ends. This CDR3 has 14 amino acids. The germline V gene encodes CDR1 MNHEY and CDR2 SMNVEV (reference sequence). The CDR3 nucleotides read TGTGCCAGCAGTGAGGGTATCGGGAACACTGAAGCTTTCTTT. This translates into CASSEGIGNTEAFF.

About this clone itself: Within the sample, other DNA sequences also encode this same CDR3. The CDR3 reads CASSLGQGNTGELFF. CDR3 coding DNA: TGTGCCAGCAGCTTGGGGCAGGGGAACACCGGGGAGCTGTTTTTT. The rearrangement uses TRBV7-9 and TRBJ2-2; weak D call: TRBD1 (5 bases). Germline CDR1 SEHNR, CDR2 FQNEAQ (reference sequence). Deletions cut 3 bases from V and 1 base from J, with 9 bases between. The CDR3 consists of 15 residues.

V usage is TRBV19 and J usage is TRBJ1-1, with 9 positions matching TRBD1. V shed 4 bases and J 4 bases; nucleotides not matched to a gene: 7. Germline assignment: CDR1 LNHDA and CDR2 SQIVND (reference sequence). The CDR3 spans 15 residues. The CDR3 nucleotides are TGTGCCAGTAGTACCCCGACAGGGGGAGGCACTGAAGCTTTCTTT. It specifies CASSTPTGGGTEAFF.